This T cell receptor beta chain was captured in a study of spatial heterogeneity in lung cancer. Time point given: sample taken at primary tumor resection. Whole RNA from tumor, nontumor lung or frozen PBMC was sequenced unsorted. Every TCR cDNA molecule bore its own unique molecular identifier. MiXCR, run by TCRdb on the 5' RACE reads, gives a single entry per CDR3 protein. The data show about 6,100 distinct CDR3 sequences, 7.5% to 9% seen once. This clonotype was seen more than once but under ten times. Germline V lookup: CDR1 MNHEY, CDR2 SVGEGT. This CDR3 has 17 residues. J was trimmed by 0 bases and V by 8 bases; bases with no gene match: 13.

Source: normal lung tissue next to the tumor, taken at surgery. The clonotype originates from a female donor with early-stage non-small cell lung cancer. This chain connects TRBV6-2 or TRBV6-3 to TRBJ2-3; 8 nucleotides agree with TRBD2. The CDR3 DNA sequence: TGTGCCAGCCGTACGTTCCTGACTAGCGAGAGCACAGATACGCAGTATTTT. This sequence encodes CASRTFLTSESTDTQYF.